This T cell receptor (beta chain) was identified in a study of OX40 agonist ivuxolimab in advanced cancers. Study results and caveats: In the 0.1 to 3.0 mg/kg range, CD4+ and CD8+ blood T cells had expanded clonally by week 6.

In the case of this clone: As yet, its antigen is unknown.

TCRdb keeps only in-frame clones here, not all; method: immunoSEQ multiplex PCR. The data contain 20,000 to 25,000 clones, about 90% of them singletons. Trimming pared 9 bases from V and 2 bases from J, leaving 10 bases between. CDR1 SGHTA and CDR2 FQGTGA come from the germline V gene. The length of the CDR3 is 13 residues. This sample comprised CD4+ or CD8+ T cells sorted from blood, obtained in a trial of the OX40 agonist ivuxolimab. V and J are TRBV7-3 and TRBJ2-2, with D perhaps TRBD1 (6 bases). This clonotype originated in an adult with an advanced solid tumor such as melanoma, head and neck, liver or kidney cancer. CDR3: CASGDINTGELFF. The CDR3 DNA is TGTGCCAGTGGGGACATAAACACCGGGGAGCTGTTTTTT.